The present T cell receptor beta chain was sequenced within a study of blood T cell repertoires in COVID-19. Produced via immunoSEQ multiplex PCR; TCRdb's table is partial and in-frame only. The sample shows around 280,000 clones, about 90% of them seen only once. Sequencing was done on a sample of PBMCs or T cells enriched from blood (not recorded which). This sequence was found in a woman under 30 with acute COVID-19.

The CDR3 loop reads CASGRRLAGVDTQYF. The CDR3 coding sequence is TGTGCCAGCGGGAGGCGACTAGCGGGAGTAGATACGCAGTATTTT. J is TRBJ2-3 and V is TRBV7-2, with 12 bases fitting TRBD2. CDR1 SGHTA and CDR2 FQGNSA come from the germline V gene. This CDR3 is 15 amino acids long. V shed 8 bases and J 5 bases; nucleotides not matched to a gene: 8.